A single T cell receptor beta chain is shown here with its context. The antigen remains unidentified. Source study methods: ImmunoSEQ only sent back junction sequences with no quality scores, so filtering was done differently. Clones were sequenced by immunoSEQ multiplex PCR, and TCRdb holds only the in-frame ones, with some missing. D and trimming were read from the DNA, whereas the V and J calls and clone size are those reported in that table. The sample includes about 1,500,000 clones, over 95% seen only once; the top ten take roughly 1.2%. The data originate from a study of shared clonotypes between healthy human individuals. Overall study findings and caveats: Relative to clonotypes present in all four donors, those not shared had lower generation probabilities.

CDR3 length: 17 residues. V was pared by 1 base and J by 6 bases, with 20 bases between. Germline CDR1 SEHNR, CDR2 FQNEAQ (reference sequence). The receptor comes from a man younger than 40 in good health. V usage is TRBV7-9 and J usage is TRBJ2-3, with D possibly TRBD1 on 6 matching bases. Sequenced: naive CD4+ T cells sorted from blood. Subset denoted: CD45RA+ positively selected. CDR3 DNA sequence: TGTGCCAGCAGCTTAGGCGGGCTCGTGTGGGGGCGGGATACGCAGTATTTT. It specifies CASSLGGLVWGRDTQYF. Full variable domain (remainder filled in from reference TRBV7-9 and TRBJ2-3): DTGVSQNPRHKITKRGQNVTFRCDPISEHNRLYWYRQTLGQGPEFLTYFQNEAQLEKSRLLSDRFSAERPKGSFSTLEIQRTEQGDSAMYLCASSLGGLVWGRDTQYFGPGTRLTVL.